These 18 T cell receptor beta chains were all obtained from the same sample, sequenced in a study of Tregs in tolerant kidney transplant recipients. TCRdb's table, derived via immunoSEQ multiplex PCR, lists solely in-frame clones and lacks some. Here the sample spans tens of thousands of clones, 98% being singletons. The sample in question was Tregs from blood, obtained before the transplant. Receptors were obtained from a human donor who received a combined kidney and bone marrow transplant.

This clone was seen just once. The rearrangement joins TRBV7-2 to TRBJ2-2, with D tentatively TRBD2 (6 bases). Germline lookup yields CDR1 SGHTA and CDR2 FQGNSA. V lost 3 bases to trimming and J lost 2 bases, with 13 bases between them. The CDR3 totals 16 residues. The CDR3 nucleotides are TGTGCCAGCAGCTTTTTCGGACTACTCAACACCGGGGAGCTGTTTTTT. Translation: CASSFFGLLNTGELFF.

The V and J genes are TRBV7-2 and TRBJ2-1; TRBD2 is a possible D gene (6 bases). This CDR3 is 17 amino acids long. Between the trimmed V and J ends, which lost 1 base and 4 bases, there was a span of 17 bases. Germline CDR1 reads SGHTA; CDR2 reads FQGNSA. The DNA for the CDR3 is TGTGCCAGCAGCTTAGTGTCTAGCACTAGCACGTACAATGAGCAGTTCTTC. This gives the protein CASSLVSSTSTYNEQFF.

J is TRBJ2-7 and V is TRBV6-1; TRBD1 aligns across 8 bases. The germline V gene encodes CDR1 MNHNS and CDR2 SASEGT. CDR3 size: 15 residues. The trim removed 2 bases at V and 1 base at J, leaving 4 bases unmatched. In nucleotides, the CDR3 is TGTGCCAGCAGTGAACCCGGGACAGGATCCTACGAGCAGTACTTC. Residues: CASSEPGTGSYEQYF.

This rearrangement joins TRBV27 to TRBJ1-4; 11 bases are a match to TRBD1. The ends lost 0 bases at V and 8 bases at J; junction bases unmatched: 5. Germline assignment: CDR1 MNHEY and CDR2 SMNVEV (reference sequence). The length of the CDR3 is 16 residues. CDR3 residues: CASSLSAGTGGEKLFF. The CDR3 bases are TGTGCCAGCAGTTTATCCGCCGGGACAGGGGGGGAAAAACTGTTTTTT. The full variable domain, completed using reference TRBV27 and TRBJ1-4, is EAQVTQNPRYLITVTGKKLTVTCSQNMNHEYMSWYRQDPGLGLRQIYYSMNVEVTDKGDVPEGYKVSRKEKRNFPLILESPSPNQTSLYFCASSLSAGTGGEKLFFGSGTQLSVL.

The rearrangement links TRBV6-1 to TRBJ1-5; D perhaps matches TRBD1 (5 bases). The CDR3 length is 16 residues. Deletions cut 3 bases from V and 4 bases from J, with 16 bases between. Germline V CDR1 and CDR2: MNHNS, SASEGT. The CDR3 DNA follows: TGTGCCAGCAGTGACTTCTTGGCAGGGCGAAATCAGCCCCAGCATTTT. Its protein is CASSDFLAGRNQPQHF.

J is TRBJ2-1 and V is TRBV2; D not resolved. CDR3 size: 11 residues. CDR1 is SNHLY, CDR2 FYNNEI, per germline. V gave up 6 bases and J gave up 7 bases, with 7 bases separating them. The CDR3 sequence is CASSPQNEQFF. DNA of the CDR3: TGTGCCAGCAGCCCCCAAAATGAGCAGTTCTTC.

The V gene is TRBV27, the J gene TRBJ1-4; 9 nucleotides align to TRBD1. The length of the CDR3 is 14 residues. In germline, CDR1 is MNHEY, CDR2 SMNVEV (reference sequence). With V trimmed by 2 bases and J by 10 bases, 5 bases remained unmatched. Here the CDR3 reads CASSLGDRVGKLFF. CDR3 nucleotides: TGTGCCAGCAGTTTAGGGGACAGGGTCGGAAAACTGTTTTTT.

The CDR3 nucleotides are TGTGCCAGCTCACCGACCACAGCTTCCTACGAGCAGTACTTC. Amino acids: CASSPTTASYEQYF. The chain joins TRBV18 to TRBJ2-7; D call uncertain. This CDR3 is 14 amino acids long. Germline assignment: CDR1 KGHSH and CDR2 LQKENI. The V gene lost 3 bases and the J gene lost 1 base, with 10 bases spanning the gap. Based on the CDR3 plus reference TRBV18 and TRBJ2-7, the full variable domain is NAGVMQNPRHLVRRRGQEARLRCSPMKGHSHVYWYRQLPEEGLKFMVYLQKENIIDESGMPKERFSAEFPKEGPSILRIQQVVRGDSAAYFCASSPTTASYEQYFGPGTRLTVT.

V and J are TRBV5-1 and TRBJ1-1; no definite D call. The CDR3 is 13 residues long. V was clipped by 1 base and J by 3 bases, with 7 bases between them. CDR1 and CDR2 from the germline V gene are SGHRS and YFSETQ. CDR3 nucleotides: TGCGCCAGCAGCTTGTCTCGGGACACTGAAGCTTTCTTT. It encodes CASSLSRDTEAFF.

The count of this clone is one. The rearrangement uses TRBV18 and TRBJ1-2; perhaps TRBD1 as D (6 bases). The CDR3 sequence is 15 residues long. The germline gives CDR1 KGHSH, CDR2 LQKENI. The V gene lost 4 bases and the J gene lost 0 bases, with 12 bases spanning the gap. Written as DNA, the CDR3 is TGTGCCAGCTCACTGGACAGTGCGTCTAACTATGGCTACACCTTC. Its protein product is CASSLDSASNYGYTF.

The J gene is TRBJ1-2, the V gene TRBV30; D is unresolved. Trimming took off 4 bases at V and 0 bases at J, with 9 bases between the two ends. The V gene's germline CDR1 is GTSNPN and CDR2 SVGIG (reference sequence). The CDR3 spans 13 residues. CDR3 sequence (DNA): TGTGCCTGGAACCCGGGATCTAACTATGGCTACACCTTC. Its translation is CAWNPGSNYGYTF.

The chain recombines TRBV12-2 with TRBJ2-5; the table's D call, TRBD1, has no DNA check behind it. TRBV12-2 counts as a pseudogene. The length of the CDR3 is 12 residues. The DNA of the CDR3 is TGTGCAAGGCACCAGGGGGAGGAGACCCAGTACTTC. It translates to CARHQGEETQYF.

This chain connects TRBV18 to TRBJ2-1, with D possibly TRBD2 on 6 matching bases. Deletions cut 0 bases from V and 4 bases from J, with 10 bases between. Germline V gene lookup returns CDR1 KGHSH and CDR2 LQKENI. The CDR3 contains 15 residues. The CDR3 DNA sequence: TGTGCCAGCTCACCACCGGGACTGAATTACAATGAGCAGTTCTTC. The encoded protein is CASSPPGLNYNEQFF. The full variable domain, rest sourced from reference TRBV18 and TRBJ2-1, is NAGVMQNPRHLVRRRGQEARLRCSPMKGHSHVYWYRQLPEEGLKFMVYLQKENIIDESGMPKERFSAEFPKEGPSILRIQQVVRGDSAAYFCASSPPGLNYNEQFFGPGTRLTVL.

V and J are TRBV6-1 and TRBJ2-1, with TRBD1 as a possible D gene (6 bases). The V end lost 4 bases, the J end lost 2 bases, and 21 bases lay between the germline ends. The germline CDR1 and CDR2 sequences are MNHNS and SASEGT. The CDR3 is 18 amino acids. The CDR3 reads CASSAPRDRLGPYNEQFF. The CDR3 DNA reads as TGTGCCAGCAGTGCCCCTAGAGACAGGTTGGGCCCCTACAATGAGCAGTTCTTC.

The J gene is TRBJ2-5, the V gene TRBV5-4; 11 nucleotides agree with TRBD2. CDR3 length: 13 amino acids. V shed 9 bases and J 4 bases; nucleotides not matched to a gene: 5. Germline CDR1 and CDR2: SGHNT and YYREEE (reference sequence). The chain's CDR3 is CATKTSGRETQYF. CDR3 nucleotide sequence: TGTGCCACCAAAACTAGCGGGAGAGAGACCCAGTACTTC.

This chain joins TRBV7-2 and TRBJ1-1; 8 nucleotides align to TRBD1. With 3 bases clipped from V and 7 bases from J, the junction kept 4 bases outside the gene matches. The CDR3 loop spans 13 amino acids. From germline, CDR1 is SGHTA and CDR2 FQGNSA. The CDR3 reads CASSFWDRIEAFF. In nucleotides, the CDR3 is TGTGCCAGCAGCTTTTGGGACAGGATTGAAGCTTTCTTT. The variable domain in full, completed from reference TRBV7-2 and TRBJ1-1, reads GAGVSQSPSNKVTEKGKDVELRCDPISGHTALYWYRQSLGQGLEFLIYFQGNSAPDKSGLPSDRFSAERTGGSVSTLTIQRTQQEDSAVYLCASSFWDRIEAFFGQGTRLTVV.

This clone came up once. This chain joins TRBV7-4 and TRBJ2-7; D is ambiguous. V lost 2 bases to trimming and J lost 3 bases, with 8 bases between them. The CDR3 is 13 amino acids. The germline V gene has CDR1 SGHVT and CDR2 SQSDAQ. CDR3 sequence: CASSLRVRYEQYF. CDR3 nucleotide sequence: TGTGCCAGCAGCTTACGGGTCCGCTACGAGCAGTACTTC.

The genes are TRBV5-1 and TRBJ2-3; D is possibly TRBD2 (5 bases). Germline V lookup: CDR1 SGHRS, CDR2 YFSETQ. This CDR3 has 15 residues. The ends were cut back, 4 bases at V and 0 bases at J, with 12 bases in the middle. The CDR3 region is CASSPGLSSTDTQYF. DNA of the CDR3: TGCGCCAGCAGCCCGGGGTTATCTAGCACAGATACGCAGTATTTT.